What follows are 20 T cell receptor beta chains derived from one specimen sequenced in a study of Ad26.COV2.S vaccination and SARS-CoV-2 variants. The treatment: approximately 18 received Ad26.COV2.S at low or high dose, single or two shots; roughly five received placebo; per-sample allocation not given. The samples were gathered on day 63 after the first injection of vaccine or placebo. Profiling relied on immunoSEQ multiplex PCR, and the TCRdb table lists in-frame clones only, not all of them. The sample consists of some 340,000 clones, around four fifths of them appearing once. The sequences come from peripheral blood, collected in a trial of Ad26.COV2.S vaccine versus placebo. These receptors were taken from a person between 18 and 60 years old who received the Ad26.COV2.S COVID-19 vaccine or a placebo.

This chain connects TRBV5-1 to TRBJ1-4, with D perhaps TRBD1 (5 bases). The CDR3 extends over 13 amino acids. Trimming removed 2 bases at V and 8 bases at J, with 10 bases between. Germline V lookup: CDR1 SGHRS, CDR2 YFSETQ. DNA for the CDR3: TGCGCCAGCAGCTTTCGGGGGGAGGAAAAACTGTTTTTT. Translation gives CASSFRGEEKLFF.

The V call is TRBV6-5, the J call TRBJ1-4; D unresolved. The CDR3 spans 14 residues. The V gene lost 6 bases and the J gene lost 6 bases, with 14 bases spanning the gap. Germline CDR1 MNHEY, CDR2 SVGAGI. The CDR3 region is CASSLGGTHEKLFF. The CDR3 region has the DNA TGTGCCAGCAGCCTAGGAGGCACGCATGAAAAACTGTTTTTT.

DNA of the CDR3: TGTGCCAGCAGCTTGTTTGTCCCTACCCAAGAGACCCAGTACTTC. Protein sequence: CASSLFVPTQETQYF. This rearrangement joins TRBV5-8 to TRBJ2-5; D gene ambiguous. The CDR3 consists of 15 residues. Germline loops: CDR1 SGHTS, CDR2 YDEGEE. Deletions cut 1 base from V and 1 base from J, with 11 bases between.

This chain connects TRBV28 to TRBJ2-5, with TRBD1 matching over 7 bases. The ends lost 5 bases at V and 1 base at J; junction bases unmatched: 10. Germline lookup yields CDR1 MDHEN and CDR2 SYDVKM. This CDR3 has 16 amino acids. The CDR3 DNA sequence: TGTGCCAGCAGTCCCCGACAGGGACCTTTCCAAGAGACCCAGTACTTC. This codes for CASSPRQGPFQETQYF.

This chain uses TRBV24-1 with TRBJ2-5, with TRBD1 matching 8 bases. Losses at the gene ends were 3 bases for V and 5 bases for J; bases not matched to a gene: 7. Looked up from germline, CDR1 is KGHDR and CDR2 is SFDVKD. The CDR3 is 15 amino acids. In DNA, the CDR3 is TGTGCCACCAGTGATCCCAGGGGGCCGGGCGAGACCCAGTACTTC. It translates to CATSDPRGPGETQYF.

This clone was seen a single time. J is TRBJ1-3 and V is TRBV4-1; no firm D call. The CDR3 length is 13 residues. Germline CDR1 MGHRA, CDR2 YSYEKL. V lost 3 bases, J lost 4 bases, and 7 bases lay in between. In DNA form, the CDR3 reads TGCGCCAGCAGCCAGTTGCCAGGAAACACCATATATTTT. It yields the protein CASSQLPGNTIYF.

The chain has TRBV2 and TRBJ2-7, with a weak D call TRBD2 (7 bases). The germline V gene encodes CDR1 SNHLY and CDR2 FYNNEI. This CDR3 spans 15 amino acids. Trimming left V 7 bases short and J 3 bases short, with 19 bases between. The CDR3 reads CASILMGGLSYEQYF. CDR3 DNA: TGTGCCAGCATCCTAATGGGGGGGCTGAGCTACGAGCAGTACTTC.

The chain is built from TRBV19 and TRBJ1-1; D is uncertain. The CDR3 extends over 15 amino acids. Between the trimmed V and J ends, which lost 2 bases and 0 bases, there was a span of 10 bases. Germline V gene sequence: CDR1 LNHDA, CDR2 SQIVND (reference sequence). The CDR3 sequence: CASSISRLLNTEAFF. The CDR3 bases are TGTGCCAGTAGTATAAGCCGCCTTTTGAACACTGAAGCTTTCTTT.

V gene TRBV7-8 combines with J gene TRBJ2-5; 7 nucleotides line up with TRBD2. V dropped 5 bases and J dropped 7; count of bases not matched to a gene: 10. The CDR3 has 14 amino acids. Germline lookup yields CDR1 SGHVS and CDR2 FQNEAQ. The CDR3 DNA sequence: TGTGCCAGCAGCACCGTGTCTGGGAGGGGGACCCAGTACTTC. It encodes CASSTVSGRGTQYF.

The chain combines TRBV19 with TRBJ1-2, with 7 positions matching TRBD1. CDR3 size: 15 residues. CDR1 and CDR2 from the germline V gene are LNHDA and SQIVND (reference sequence). V dropped 5 bases and J dropped 4; count of bases not matched to a gene: 10. The CDR3 DNA reads as TGTGCCAGTAGTTCCTCACAGGGGTTTGGCTATGGCTACACCTTC. Encoded protein: CASSSSQGFGYGYTF. The full variable domain, in which reference TRBV19 and TRBJ1-2 provide the parts outside the CDR3, is DGGITQSPKYLFRKEGQNVTLSCEQNLNHDAMYWYRQDPGQGLRLIYYSQIVNDFQKGDIAEGYSVSREKKESFPLTVTSAQKNPTAFYLCASSSSQGFGYGYTFGSGTRLTVV.

The rearrangement uses TRBV2 and TRBJ2-2, with 9 bases aligning to TRBD1. Per germline, CDR1 SNHLY and CDR2 FYNNEI. V trimming: 8 bases; J trimming: 1 base; junction bases outside the gene matches: 11. CDR3 length: 17 residues. Written as DNA, the CDR3 is TGTGCCAGCTGGGGACAGGGATTTGCCTTGAACACCGGGGAGCTGTTTTTT. Protein product: CASWGQGFALNTGELFF.

This chain links TRBV12-3 or TRBV12-4 with TRBJ1-1; no definite D call. This CDR3 is 13 amino acids long. V lost 3 bases, J lost 5 bases, and 10 bases lay in between. The CDR3, as DNA: TGTGCCAGCAGTTTTGGAGGTGGTACTGAAGCTTTCTTT. Translated, it gives CASSFGGGTEAFF.

The rearrangement joins TRBV5-1 to TRBJ2-7; tentatively, D is TRBD1 (5 bases). V lost 7 bases and J lost 2, with 16 bases in between. Germline V gives CDR1 SGHRS, CDR2 YFSETQ. This CDR3 is 14 amino acids long. CDR3 nucleotide sequence: TGCGCCAGCGGGGCAGCGTTGAGTACCTACGAGCAGTACTTC. Amino acid sequence: CASGAALSTYEQYF.

V is TRBV28 and J is TRBJ1-4; TRBD1 might be the D (6 bases). Germline lookup yields CDR1 MDHEN and CDR2 SYDVKM. The CDR3 consists of 15 residues. Trimming pared 5 bases from V and 2 bases from J, leaving 12 bases between. CDR3 loop: CASSRTGSTNEKLFF. The CDR3 bases are TGTGCCAGCAGTCGCACAGGGAGCACTAATGAAAAACTGTTTTTT.

This clone was counted a single time. This CDR3 reads CASSAGQGVTQPQHF. The DNA of the CDR3 is TGTGCCAGTAGTGCGGGACAGGGGGTGACTCAGCCCCAGCATTTT. The genes are TRBV19 and TRBJ1-5, with 11 bases matching TRBD1. The V segment lost 5 bases and the J segment 6 bases; nucleotides outside the gene matches: 6. The CDR3 loop spans 15 amino acids. Looked up from germline, CDR1 is LNHDA and CDR2 is SQIVND (reference sequence).

The chain is built from TRBV18 and TRBJ2-5; 8 nucleotides agree with TRBD1. This CDR3 region has 14 residues. Germline V gene data show CDR1 as KGHSH and CDR2 as LQKENI. The V gene end was trimmed by 6 bases and the J gene end by 2 bases; junction bases not matched to a gene: 5. The chain's CDR3 is CASSRTGRQETQYF. CDR3 DNA sequence: TGTGCCAGCTCCCGGACAGGGAGGCAAGAGACCCAGTACTTC.

This clone was counted a few times. This chain joins TRBV19 and TRBJ1-2; maybe TRBD1 (6 bases). Trimming cost V 2 bases and J 8 bases, with 24 bases left between them. CDR3 length equals 17 residues. Germline lookup yields CDR1 LNHDA and CDR2 SQIVND (reference sequence). The CDR3 reads CASSISPVGGAPGGYTF. CDR3 coding DNA: TGTGCCAGTAGTATAAGCCCCGTGGGGGGGGCGCCAGGGGGCTACACCTTC.

The rearrangement links TRBV11-2 to TRBJ1-6; TRBD1 might be the D (6 bases). The CDR3 sequence is 15 residues long. Trimming took off 4 bases at V and 9 bases at J, with 16 bases between the two ends. CDR1 is SGHAT and CDR2 is FQNNGV in the germline V gene. CDR3 in amino acids: CASSSQQGSVSPLHF. CDR3 bases: TGTGCCAGCAGCTCACAACAGGGTTCTGTTTCACCCCTCCACTTT.

The chain combines TRBV5-5 with TRBJ1-2; 7 bases are a match to TRBD1. The CDR3 extends over 17 amino acids. V trimming: 0 bases; J trimming: 8 bases; junction bases outside the gene matches: 16. CDR1 is SGHKS, CDR2 YYEKEE, per germline (reference sequence). The CDR3 DNA reads as TGTGCCAGCAGCTTGGCTTCGGGCGAGAGGGGGCACAGGGGCTACACCTTC. Translation: CASSLASGERGHRGYTF. Based on the CDR3 plus reference TRBV5-5 and TRBJ1-2, the full variable domain is DAGVTQSPTHLIKTRGQQVTLRCSPISGHKSVSWYQQVLGQGPQFIFQYYEKEERGRGNFPDRFSARQFPNYSSELNVNALLLGDSALYLCASSLASGERGHRGYTFGSGTRLTVV.

The table lists this clone with a few counts. The chain joins TRBV3-1 (or the pseudogene TRBV3-2) to TRBJ1-5; D unresolved. Germline V CDR1 and CDR2: LGHDT, YNNKEL (reference sequence). This CDR3 spans 13 amino acids. The ends were cut back, 4 bases at V and 8 bases at J, with 12 bases in the middle. The CDR3 bases are TGTGCCAGCAGCCCTTCGGTGGCGAAGCCCCAGCATTTT. Its translation is CASSPSVAKPQHF.